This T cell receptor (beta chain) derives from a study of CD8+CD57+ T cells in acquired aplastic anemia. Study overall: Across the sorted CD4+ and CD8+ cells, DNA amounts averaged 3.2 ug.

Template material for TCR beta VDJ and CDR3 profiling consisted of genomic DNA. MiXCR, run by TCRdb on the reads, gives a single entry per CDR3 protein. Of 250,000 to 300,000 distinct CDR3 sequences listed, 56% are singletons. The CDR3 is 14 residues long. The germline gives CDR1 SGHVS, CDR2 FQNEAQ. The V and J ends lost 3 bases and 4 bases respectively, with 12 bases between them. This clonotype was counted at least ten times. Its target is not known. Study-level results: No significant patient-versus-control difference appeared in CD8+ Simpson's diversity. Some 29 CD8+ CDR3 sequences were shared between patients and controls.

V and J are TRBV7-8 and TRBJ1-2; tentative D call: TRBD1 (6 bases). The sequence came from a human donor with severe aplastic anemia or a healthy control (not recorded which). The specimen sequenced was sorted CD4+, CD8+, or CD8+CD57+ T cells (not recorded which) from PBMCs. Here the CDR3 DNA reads TGTGCCAGCAGCTTTACACAGGGCCCCTATGGCTACACCTTC. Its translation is CASSFTQGPYGYTF.